This T cell receptor beta chain came from a study of T cell responses to AZD1222 COVID-19 vaccine. Study-level findings and limits: A mostly white British donor set with more females was recruited, and clonal diversity was possibly underestimated. Regions 160-218 and 743-854 held dominance among vaccine-associated CD4 TCRs, which spanned spike.

About this clone: Its antigen is currently unknown.

Data came from immunoSEQ multiplex PCR; TCRdb stores just in-frame clones and leaves some out. This sample yields about 88,000 clones, of which roughly nine tenths are seen a single time; roughly 5.9% belongs to the top ten. The germline gives CDR1 SGHTS, CDR2 YDEGEE. The CDR3 has 15 amino acids. V was pared by 4 bases and J by 3 bases, with 13 bases between. Second doses that came at about 4 or about 12 weeks were put together. The rearrangement uses TRBV5-8 and TRBJ1-4; a possible D gene is TRBD1 (5 bases). The specimen was peripheral blood, collected 28 days after the second AZD1222 dose. The TCR comes from an adult who received the AZD1222 COVID-19 vaccine. CDR3 sequence (DNA): TGTGCCAGCAGCCCGGGACGGGGAGCTAATGAAAAACTGTTTTTT. It specifies CASSPGRGANEKLFF.